Below are 29 T cell receptor beta chains sequenced from a single sample in a study of T cell responses to AZD1222 COVID-19 vaccine. Assay: immunoSEQ multiplex PCR; the TCRdb copy retains only in-frame clones and omits some. Of some 150,000 clones listed, approximately 89% are singletons. The sequences come from peripheral blood, collected on day 0 of AZD1222 vaccination. The receptors were sampled from an adult in good health.

This sequence joins TRBV4-1 and TRBJ2-5; 12 bases map to TRBD2. The CDR3 extends over 15 amino acids. Germline trimming cut 3 bases from V and 4 bases from J; bases unmatched to any gene: 3. The germline gives CDR1 MGHRA, CDR2 YSYEKL. The CDR3 region has the DNA TGCGCCAGCAGCCAGGGGACTAGCGGGCGAGAGACCCAGTACTTC. Amino acid sequence: CASSQGTSGRETQYF.

J is TRBJ1-4 and V is TRBV5-6; D unresolved. Trimming cost V 2 bases and J 0 bases, with 8 bases left between them. The germline CDR1 and CDR2 sequences are SGHDT and YYEEEE. This CDR3 comprises 15 residues. The CDR3 DNA is TGTGCCAGCAGCTTTCTCTCCACAACTAATGAAAAACTGTTTTTT. The encoded protein is CASSFLSTTNEKLFF.

The chain links TRBV7-2 to TRBJ2-7; 9 nucleotides line up with TRBD2. Germline lookup yields CDR1 SGHTA and CDR2 FQGNSA. Trimming cost V 2 bases and J 4 bases; bases outside gene matches: 6. This CDR3 comprises 15 residues. CDR3 DNA: TGTGCCAGCAGCTTACATAGCGGGAGTATTTACGAGCAGTACTTC. As protein: CASSLHSGSIYEQYF.

This chain connects TRBV27 to TRBJ1-2; TRBD1 matches at 8 bases. The germline V gene encodes CDR1 MNHEY and CDR2 SMNVEV (reference sequence). V was pared by 5 bases and J by 4 bases, with 6 bases of the junction left unmatched. The CDR3 covers 14 residues. Here the CDR3 DNA reads TGTGCCAGCAGTATCAGGGGGCGTAGCTATGGCTACACCTTC. This translates into CASSIRGRSYGYTF.

This CDR3 reads CAIGLGYGYTF. DNA for the CDR3: TGTGCCATTGGGTTGGGCTATGGCTACACCTTC. The chain has TRBV12-3 or TRBV12-4 and TRBJ1-2, with D unclear. Trimming shortened V by 10 bases and J by 4 bases, and 10 bases separated the two germline ends. The CDR3 loop spans 11 amino acids.

The chain recombines TRBV29-1 with TRBJ1-2; D is unclear. The CDR3 sequence is 14 residues long. Trimming stripped 5 bases from V and 0 bases from J, with 13 bases between. Germline V gives CDR1 SQVTM, CDR2 ANQGSEA. The CDR3 region has the DNA TGCAGCGTTTGGTTTTCTCGGACTAACTATGGCTACACCTTC. The encoded protein is CSVWFSRTNYGYTF.

This chain connects TRBV5-4 to TRBJ2-2; D remains ambiguous. The CDR3 spans 13 residues. Germline assignment: CDR1 SGHNT and CDR2 YYREEE (reference sequence). V was cut by 0 bases and J by 4 bases, with 4 bases left in between. In DNA, the CDR3 is TGTGCCAGCAGCTTGGGGGGCACCGGGGAGCTGTTTTTT. It codes for CASSLGGTGELFF.

DNA of the CDR3: TGTGCCACCGTTTTAAACACCATATATTTT. Residues: CATVLNTIYF. The rearrangement links TRBV6-5 to TRBJ1-3; D gene ambiguous. Deletions cut 10 bases from V and 6 bases from J, with 7 bases between. This CDR3 has 10 residues. Germline CDR1 and CDR2: MNHEY and SVGAGI.

The genes are TRBV28 and TRBJ1-2; D uncertain. Germline-derived CDR1 and CDR2 are MDHEN and SYDVKM. V was clipped by 2 bases and J by 5 bases, with 9 bases between them. The CDR3 contains 13 residues. The DNA for the CDR3 is TGTGCCAGCAGTTTAAGGCTGATTTATGGCTACACCTTC. Translated, it gives CASSLRLIYGYTF.

This sequence joins TRBV5-8 and TRBJ2-6; the D gene is possibly TRBD1 (7 bases). The CDR3 extends over 19 amino acids. V lost 4 bases and J 0 bases, leaving 20 bases between the germline ends. Germline loops: CDR1 SGHTS, CDR2 YDEGEE. The DNA for the CDR3 is TGTGCCAGCAGCACCCCCTGGACAGGACTAAGCTCTGGGGCCAACGTCCTGACTTTC. Translation gives CASSTPWTGLSSGANVLTF.

The J gene is TRBJ1-5, the V gene TRBV2; TRBD1 agrees at 8 bases. This CDR3 has 14 amino acids. Per the germline V gene, CDR1 is SNHLY and CDR2 is FYNNEI. Trimming removed 11 bases from V and 6 bases from J; junction bases left unmatched: 12. The CDR3 nucleotides are TGTGCCGGTACGACAGGGGATGGTGGTCAGCCCCAGCATTTT. This codes for CAGTTGDGGQPQHF.

The chain combines TRBV6-5 with TRBJ1-3; D is perhaps TRBD1 (6 bases). The CDR3 is 15 amino acids. Between the trimmed V and J ends, which lost 6 bases and 0 bases, there was a span of 12 bases. The germline V gene encodes CDR1 MNHEY and CDR2 SVGAGI. CDR3 sequence: CASRKTGTSGNTIYF. The CDR3 DNA is TGTGCCAGCAGGAAAACAGGGACCTCTGGAAACACCATATATTTT.

The V and J genes are TRBV11-2 and TRBJ2-2; D not resolved. Germline CDR1 SGHAT, CDR2 FQNNGV. The V end lost 1 base, the J end lost 3 bases, and 6 bases lay between the germline ends. CDR3 length: 14 amino acids. The DNA for the CDR3 is TGTGCCAGCAGCTTAGGAATGGACACCGGGGAGCTGTTTTTT. This gives the protein CASSLGMDTGELFF.

The chain links TRBV27 to TRBJ1-2; 7 positions match TRBD1. Looked up from germline, CDR1 is MNHEY and CDR2 is SMNVEV (reference sequence). The CDR3 runs 15 residues. V trimming: 5 bases; J trimming: 5 bases; junction bases outside the gene matches: 11. In nucleotides, the CDR3 is TGTGCCAGCAGTCCGTCCAGGGGGAGAAGGTATGGCTACACCTTC. It specifies CASSPSRGRRYGYTF.

The chain couples TRBV6-5 to TRBJ1-5; D is undetermined. V lost 7 bases and J lost 0, with 13 bases in between. The CDR3 spans 15 residues. Germline CDR1 is MNHEY and CDR2 is SVGAGI. CDR3 loop: CASIDVHNSNQPQHF. The CDR3 DNA reads as TGTGCCAGCATCGATGTGCACAATAGCAATCAGCCCCAGCATTTT.

The rearrangement links TRBV12-2 to TRBJ2-5; the table assigns TRBD1, which was not confirmed against the DNA. TRBV12-2 is listed as a pseudogene. This CDR3 comprises 16 residues. CDR3 DNA sequence: TGTGCAAGTCGCTTGAGGGGATCAGGGGAGCAAGAGACCCAGTACTTC. Translated, it gives CASRLRGSGEQETQYF.

The chain links TRBV28 to TRBJ1-5; D call uncertain. The CDR3 extends over 15 amino acids. Germline loops: CDR1 MDHEN, CDR2 SYDVKM. The ends were cut back, 2 bases at V and 7 bases at J, with 15 bases in the middle. Written as DNA, the CDR3 is TGTGCCAGCAGTTTAACCCAGACGATGGCGCAGCCCCAGCATTTT. Protein product: CASSLTQTMAQPQHF.

The V call is TRBV28, the J call TRBJ2-6, with a possible D match to TRBD1 (5 bases). CDR1 MDHEN and CDR2 SYDVKM come from the germline V gene. The CDR3 runs to 17 residues. V shed 3 bases and J shed 2 bases, with 14 bases lying between them. The chain's CDR3 is CASSFKQGTTGANVLTF. CDR3 coding DNA: TGTGCCAGCAGTTTCAAGCAGGGAACTACTGGGGCCAACGTCCTGACTTTC.

J is TRBJ2-7 and V is TRBV28; 11 positions match TRBD2. V was pared by 2 bases and J by 1 base, with 7 bases of the junction left unmatched. The CDR3 runs 17 residues. CDR1 is MDHEN, CDR2 SYDVKM, per germline. In DNA form, the CDR3 reads TGTGCCAGCAGTTTAGGACTAGCGGGTCTCCCTTCCTACGAGCAGTACTTC. It specifies CASSLGLAGLPSYEQYF.

The chain has TRBV19 and TRBJ2-7; D not certain. Germline V lookup: CDR1 LNHDA, CDR2 SQIVND (reference sequence). V lost 5 bases and J 1 base, leaving 9 bases between the germline ends. There are 13 residues in the CDR3. Written as DNA, the CDR3 is TGTGCCAGTAGTCCTGATTGGTCCTACGAGCAGTACTTC. Its protein product is CASSPDWSYEQYF.

The chain combines TRBV3-1 (or the pseudogene TRBV3-2) with TRBJ1-1, with D hard to call. There are 14 residues in the CDR3. Deletions cut 3 bases from V and 1 base from J, with 9 bases between. Germline V gives CDR1 LGHDT, CDR2 YNNKEL (reference sequence). DNA of the CDR3: TGTGCCAGCAGCCAGGTTGATCGGAACACTGAAGCTTTCTTT. Protein product: CASSQVDRNTEAFF.

The V gene is TRBV2, the J gene TRBJ1-5, with D hard to call. Germline V gene data show CDR1 as SNHLY and CDR2 as FYNNEI. Trimming shortened V by 2 bases and J by 1 base, and 12 bases separated the two germline ends. The CDR3 sequence is 16 residues long. The CDR3: CASSEFGWESNQPQHF. The CDR3 DNA sequence: TGTGCCAGCAGTGAATTTGGGTGGGAGAGCAATCAGCCCCAGCATTTT.

The sample holds a few counts of this clone. The chain combines TRBV27 with TRBJ2-1; the match to TRBD2 covers 9 bases. This CDR3 region has 15 residues. Trimming took 6 bases from V and 2 from J; bases not matched to a gene: 5. Looked up from germline, CDR1 is MNHEY and CDR2 is SMNVEV (reference sequence). CDR3 DNA sequence: TGTGCCAGCAGGACCAGCGGGGGGACCTACAATGAGCAGTTCTTC. This encodes CASRTSGGTYNEQFF.

V is TRBV7-2 and J is TRBJ2-4; 9 bases match TRBD1. The CDR3 has 16 amino acids. Germline trimming cut 1 base from V and 0 bases from J; bases unmatched to any gene: 1. CDR1 and CDR2 from the germline V gene are SGHTA and FQGNSA. The CDR3 loop reads CASSLGTGVAKNIQYF. In DNA form, the CDR3 reads TGTGCCAGCAGCTTAGGGACAGGGGTAGCCAAAAACATTCAGTACTTC.

The V call is TRBV2, the J call TRBJ2-1; the match to TRBD1 covers 7 bases. Germline V lookup: CDR1 SNHLY, CDR2 FYNNEI. CDR3 length: 15 residues. The ends lost 6 bases at V and 1 base at J; junction bases unmatched: 6. CDR3 in DNA: TGTGCCAGCAGACGACAGGGTACTTCCTACAATGAGCAGTTCTTC. Amino acids: CASRRQGTSYNEQFF.

The chain recombines TRBV5-5 with TRBJ1-4; D not resolved. V gave up 0 bases and J gave up 8 bases, with 14 bases separating them. The germline CDR1 and CDR2 sequences are SGHKS and YYEKEE (reference sequence). This CDR3 contains 15 residues. The CDR3 region has the DNA TGTGCCAGCAGCTTGGTGGATCGGCTAAGAGAAAAACTGTTTTTT. Translated: CASSLVDRLREKLFF.

The chain combines TRBV10-1 with TRBJ2-1; D could derive from TRBD1 or TRBD2 (5 bases each). This CDR3 is 15 amino acids long. V was pared by 1 base and J by 0 bases, with 7 bases between. Germline assignment: CDR1 WNHNN and CDR2 SYGVQD (reference sequence). The DNA of the CDR3 is TGCGCCAGCAGTGAGTGGGGGAGCTCCTACAATGAGCAGTTCTTC. It encodes CASSEWGSSYNEQFF.

The V call is TRBV9, the J call TRBJ1-5; D possibly corresponds to TRBD1 (5 bases). V lost 3 bases and J lost 5, with 15 bases in between. The germline gives CDR1 SGDLS, CDR2 YYNGEE. The CDR3 runs to 15 residues. The CDR3 coding sequence is TGTGCCAGCAGCGCCCACGGGACGGGGGATCAGCCCCAGCATTTT. It is translated as CASSAHGTGDQPQHF.

The chain couples TRBV28 to TRBJ2-3; maybe TRBD2 (5 bases). The V gene lost 4 bases and the J gene lost 0 bases, with 11 bases spanning the gap. Germline V lookup: CDR1 MDHEN, CDR2 SYDVKM. There are 15 residues in the CDR3. The CDR3 DNA reads as TGTGCCAGCAGTTCTCGGGGTCCTAGCACAGATACGCAGTATTTT. Its protein product is CASSSRGPSTDTQYF. Looking up the rest from reference TRBV28 and TRBJ2-3 gives the full variable domain: DVKVTQSSRYLVKRTGEKVFLECVQDMDHENMFWYRQDPGLGLRLIYFSYDVKMKEKGDIPEGYSVSREKKERFSLILESASTNQTSMYLCASSSRGPSTDTQYFGPGTRLTVL.